This T cell receptor beta chain appears in the sequencing data of a study of tumor-infiltrating lymphocytes in primary liver carcinoma. Both RNA and DNA were isolated together from about 21-30 mg of bulk tissue that had not been sorted. Every tumor was sampled at five separate regions. On this clonotype itself: This is likely a read error, given that the CDR3 carries no conserved phenylalanine or tryptophan at its end.

A constant-region primer primed TCR beta cDNA synthesis from 400 to 550 ng of total RNA. Libraries covering TCR beta were generated through three nested multiplex PCR rounds (using a slightly modified ARM-PCR). Researchers ran the first two PCR rounds for ten to eleven cycles each with TRBV1-TRBV30 forward primers and a C-beta reverse primer. TCRdb re-called the multiplex PCR reads through MiXCR, storing one row per CDR3 protein. The sample contains about 99,000 distinct CDR3 sequences, 55% to 75% of which appear only once. CDR1 and CDR2 from the germline V gene are SGHNT and YYREEE (reference sequence). V lost 0 bases and J 3 bases, leaving 13 bases between the germline ends. The CDR3 covers 15 residues.

The V and J genes are TRBV5-4 and TRBJ2-7; D possibly uses TRBD1 or TRBD2 (5 bases each). This clonotype originated in a woman aged 60-70 years with primary liver carcinoma and hepatitis B virus infection. The sample consisted of liver tumor tissue from sampling region 5. Subset specified: tumor region T5, tumor centre. CDR3 sequence: CASSLATGAGYEQYP. The CDR3 bases are TGTGCCAGCAGCTTGGCGACCGGGGCAGGCTACGAGCAGTACCCC.